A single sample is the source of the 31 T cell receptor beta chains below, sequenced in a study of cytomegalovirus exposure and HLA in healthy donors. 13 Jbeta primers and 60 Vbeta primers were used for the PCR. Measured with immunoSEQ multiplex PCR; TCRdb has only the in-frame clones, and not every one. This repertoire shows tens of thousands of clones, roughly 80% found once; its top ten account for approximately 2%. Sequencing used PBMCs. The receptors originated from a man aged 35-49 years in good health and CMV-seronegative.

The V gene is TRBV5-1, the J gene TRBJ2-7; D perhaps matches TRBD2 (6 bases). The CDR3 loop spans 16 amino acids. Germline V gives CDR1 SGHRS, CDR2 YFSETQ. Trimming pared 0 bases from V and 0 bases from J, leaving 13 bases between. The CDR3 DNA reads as TGCGCCAGCAGCTTGGGGCCGGGGGTGGGCTCCTACGAGCAGTACTTC. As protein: CASSLGPGVGSYEQYF.

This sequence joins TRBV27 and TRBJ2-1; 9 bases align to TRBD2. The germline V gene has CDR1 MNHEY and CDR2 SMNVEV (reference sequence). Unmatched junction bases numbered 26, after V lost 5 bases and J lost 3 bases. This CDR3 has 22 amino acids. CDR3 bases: TGTGCCAGCAGTCCCCGGGCCCTGACTAGCGGAAGGGGAAGGGATTTCTACAATGAGCAGTTCTTC. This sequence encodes CASSPRALTSGRGRDFYNEQFF.

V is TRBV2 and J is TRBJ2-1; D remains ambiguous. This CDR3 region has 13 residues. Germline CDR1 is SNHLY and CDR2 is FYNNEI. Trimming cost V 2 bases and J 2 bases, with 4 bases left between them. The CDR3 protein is CASSERTYNEQFF. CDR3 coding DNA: TGTGCCAGCAGTGAACGTACCTACAATGAGCAGTTCTTC.

CDR3 residues: CSRWGVNEQFF. CDR3 in DNA: TGCAGTAGATGGGGGGTAAATGAGCAGTTCTTC. The V call is TRBV20-1, the J call TRBJ2-1, with a possible D match to TRBD2 (6 bases). CDR1 and CDR2 (germline): DFQATT, SNEGSKA (reference sequence). V lost 8 bases and J 7 bases, leaving 12 bases between the germline ends. This CDR3 comprises 11 residues.

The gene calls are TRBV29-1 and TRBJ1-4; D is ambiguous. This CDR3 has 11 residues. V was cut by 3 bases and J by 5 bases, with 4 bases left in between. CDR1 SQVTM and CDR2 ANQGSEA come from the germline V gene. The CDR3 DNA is TGCAGCGTTGACAGGAATGAAAAACTGTTTTTT. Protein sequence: CSVDRNEKLFF. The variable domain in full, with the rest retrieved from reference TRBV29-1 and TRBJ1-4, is SAVISQKPSRDICQRGTSLTIQCQVDSQVTMMFWYRQQPGQSLTLIATANQGSEATYESGFVIDKFPISRPNLTFSTLTVSNMSPEDSSIYLCSVDRNEKLFFGSGTQLSVL.

As DNA, the CDR3 is TGCGCCAGCAGCCCCGGACTAGCGGGCACAGATACGCAGTATTTT. Translated: CASSPGLAGTDTQYF. The chain has TRBV5-1 and TRBJ2-3, with 10 nucleotides matching TRBD2. The germline CDR1 and CDR2 sequences are SGHRS and YFSETQ. V gave up 4 bases and J gave up 1 base; unmatched junction bases: 3. The CDR3 runs to 15 residues.

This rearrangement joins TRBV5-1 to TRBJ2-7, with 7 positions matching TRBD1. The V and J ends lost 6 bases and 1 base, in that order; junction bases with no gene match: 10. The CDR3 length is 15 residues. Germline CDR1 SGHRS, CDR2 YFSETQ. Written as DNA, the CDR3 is TGCGCCAGCAAAGCTGAGACAGGGCGGTCCTACGAGCAGTACTTC. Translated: CASKAETGRSYEQYF. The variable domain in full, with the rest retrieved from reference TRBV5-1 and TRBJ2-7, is KAGVTQTPRYLIKTRGQQVTLSCSPISGHRSVSWYQQTPGQGLQFLFEYFSETQRNKGNFPGRFSGRQFSNSRSEMNVSTLELGDSALYLCASKAETGRSYEQYFGPGTRLTVT.

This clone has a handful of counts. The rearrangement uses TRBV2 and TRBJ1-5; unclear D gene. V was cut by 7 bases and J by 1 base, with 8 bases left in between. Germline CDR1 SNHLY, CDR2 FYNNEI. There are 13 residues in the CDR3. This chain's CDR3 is CASTGGSNQPQHF. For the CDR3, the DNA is TGTGCCAGCACGGGAGGCAGCAATCAGCCCCAGCATTTT.

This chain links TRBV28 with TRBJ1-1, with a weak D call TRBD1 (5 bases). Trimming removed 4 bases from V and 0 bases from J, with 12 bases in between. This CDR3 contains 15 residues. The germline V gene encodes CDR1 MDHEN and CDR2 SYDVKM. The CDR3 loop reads CASSSPGLLNTEAFF. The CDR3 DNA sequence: TGTGCCAGCAGTTCCCCGGGACTTCTGAACACTGAAGCTTTCTTT. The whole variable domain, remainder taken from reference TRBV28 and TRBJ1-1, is DVKVTQSSRYLVKRTGEKVFLECVQDMDHENMFWYRQDPGLGLRLIYFSYDVKMKEKGDIPEGYSVSREKKERFSLILESASTNQTSMYLCASSSPGLLNTEAFFGQGTRLTVV.

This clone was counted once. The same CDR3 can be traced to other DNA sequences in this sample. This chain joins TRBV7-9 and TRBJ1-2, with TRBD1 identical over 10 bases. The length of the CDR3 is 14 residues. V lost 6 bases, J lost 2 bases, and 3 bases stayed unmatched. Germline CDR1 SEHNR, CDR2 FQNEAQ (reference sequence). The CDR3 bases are TGTGCCAGCAGTTTGACAGGGGGCAACTATGGCTACACCTTC. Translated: CASSLTGGNYGYTF.

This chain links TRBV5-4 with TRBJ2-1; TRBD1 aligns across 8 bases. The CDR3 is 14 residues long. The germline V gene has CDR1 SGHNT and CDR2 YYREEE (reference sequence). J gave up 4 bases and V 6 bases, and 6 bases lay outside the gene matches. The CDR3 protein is CASIPRDRYNEQFF. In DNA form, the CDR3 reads TGTGCCAGCATTCCCCGGGACAGGTACAATGAGCAGTTCTTC.

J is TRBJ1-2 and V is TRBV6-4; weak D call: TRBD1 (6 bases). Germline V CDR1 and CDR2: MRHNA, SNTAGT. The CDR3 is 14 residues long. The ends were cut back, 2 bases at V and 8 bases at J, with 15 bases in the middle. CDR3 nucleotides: TGTGCCAGCAGTGACGGACCAGGGGCGCGAGGCTACACCTTC. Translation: CASSDGPGARGYTF.

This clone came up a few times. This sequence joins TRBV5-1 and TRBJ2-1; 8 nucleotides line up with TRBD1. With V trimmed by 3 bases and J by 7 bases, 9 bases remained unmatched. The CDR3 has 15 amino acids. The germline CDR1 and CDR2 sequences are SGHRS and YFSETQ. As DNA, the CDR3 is TGCGCCAGCAGCTCCCAGGACAGGGTTATGAATGAGCAGTTCTTC. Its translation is CASSSQDRVMNEQFF.

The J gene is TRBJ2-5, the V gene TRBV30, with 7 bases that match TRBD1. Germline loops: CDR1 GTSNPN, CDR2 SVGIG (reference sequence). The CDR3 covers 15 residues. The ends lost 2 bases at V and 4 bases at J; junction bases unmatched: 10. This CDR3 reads CAWSTATGWSETQYF. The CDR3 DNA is TGTGCCTGGAGTACCGCGACAGGGTGGTCAGAGACCCAGTACTTC.

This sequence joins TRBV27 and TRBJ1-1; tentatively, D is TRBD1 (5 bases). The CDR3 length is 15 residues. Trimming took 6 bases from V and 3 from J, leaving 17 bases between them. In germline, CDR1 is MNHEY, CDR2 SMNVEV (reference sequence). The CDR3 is CASSHHYFRDTEAFF. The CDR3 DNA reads TGTGCCAGCAGCCACCACTACTTCAGGGACACTGAAGCTTTCTTT.

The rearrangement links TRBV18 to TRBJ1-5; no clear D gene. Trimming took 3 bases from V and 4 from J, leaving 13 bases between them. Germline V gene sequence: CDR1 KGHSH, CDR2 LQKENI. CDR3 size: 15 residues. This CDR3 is CASSPGSLGNQPQHF. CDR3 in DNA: TGTGCCAGCTCACCCGGGAGTCTTGGGAATCAGCCCCAGCATTTT.

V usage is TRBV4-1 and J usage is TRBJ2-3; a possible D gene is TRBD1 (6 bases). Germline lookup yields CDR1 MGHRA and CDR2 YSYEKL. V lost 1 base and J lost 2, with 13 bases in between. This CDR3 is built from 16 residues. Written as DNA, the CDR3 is TGCGCCAGCAGCCAAGGAGGGGGAATAAACACAGATACGCAGTATTTT. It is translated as CASSQGGGINTDTQYF.

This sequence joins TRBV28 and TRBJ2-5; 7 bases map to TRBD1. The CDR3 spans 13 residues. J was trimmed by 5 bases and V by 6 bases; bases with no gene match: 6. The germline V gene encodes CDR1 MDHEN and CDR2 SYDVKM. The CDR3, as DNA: TGTGCCAGCAGGAAGACAGGGATGGAGACCCAGTACTTC. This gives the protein CASRKTGMETQYF.

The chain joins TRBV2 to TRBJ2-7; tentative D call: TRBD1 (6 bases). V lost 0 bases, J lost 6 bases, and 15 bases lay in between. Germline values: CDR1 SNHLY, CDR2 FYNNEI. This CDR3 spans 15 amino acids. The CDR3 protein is CASSEAGPGDSEQYF. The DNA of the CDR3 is TGTGCCAGCAGTGAAGCAGGTCCAGGGGATAGCGAGCAGTACTTC.

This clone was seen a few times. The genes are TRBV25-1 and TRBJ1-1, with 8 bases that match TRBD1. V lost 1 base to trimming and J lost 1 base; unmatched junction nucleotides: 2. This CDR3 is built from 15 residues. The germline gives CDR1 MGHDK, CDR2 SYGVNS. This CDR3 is CASSESGTGNTEAFF. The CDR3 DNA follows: TGTGCCAGCAGTGAATCCGGGACAGGGAACACTGAAGCTTTCTTT.

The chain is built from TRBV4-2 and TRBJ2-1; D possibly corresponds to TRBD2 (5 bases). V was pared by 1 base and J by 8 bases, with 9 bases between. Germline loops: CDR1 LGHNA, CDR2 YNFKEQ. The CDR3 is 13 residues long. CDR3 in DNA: TGTGCCAGCAGCCAAGTCCCTAGCTATGAGCAGTTCTTC. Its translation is CASSQVPSYEQFF.

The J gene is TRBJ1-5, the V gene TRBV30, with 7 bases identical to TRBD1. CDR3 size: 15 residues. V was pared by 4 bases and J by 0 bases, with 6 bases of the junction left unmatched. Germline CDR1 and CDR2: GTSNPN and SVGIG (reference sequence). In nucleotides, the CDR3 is TGTGCCTGGAATCGACAGGGCAGTAGCAATCAGCCCCAGCATTTT. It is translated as CAWNRQGSSNQPQHF.

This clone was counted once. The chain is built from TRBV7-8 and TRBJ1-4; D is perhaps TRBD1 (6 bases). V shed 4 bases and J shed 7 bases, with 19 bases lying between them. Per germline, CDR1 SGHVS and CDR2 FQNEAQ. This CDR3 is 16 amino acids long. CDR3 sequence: CASSSPKQGVIEKLFF. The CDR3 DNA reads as TGTGCCAGCAGCTCACCCAAACAGGGTGTTATTGAAAAACTGTTTTTT.

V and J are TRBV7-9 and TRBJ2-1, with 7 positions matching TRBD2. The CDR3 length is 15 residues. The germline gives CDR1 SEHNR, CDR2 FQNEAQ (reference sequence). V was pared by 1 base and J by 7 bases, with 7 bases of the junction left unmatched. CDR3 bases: TGTGCCAGCAGCTTAGTGGGGGGGGATTGGAATGAGCAGTTCTTC. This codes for CASSLVGGDWNEQFF.

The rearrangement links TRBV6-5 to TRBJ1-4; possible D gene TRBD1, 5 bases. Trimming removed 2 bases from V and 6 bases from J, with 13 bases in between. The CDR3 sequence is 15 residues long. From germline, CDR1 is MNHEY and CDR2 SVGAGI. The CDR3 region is CASSYTQGVHEKLFF. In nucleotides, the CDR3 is TGTGCCAGCAGTTACACTCAGGGCGTGCATGAAAAACTGTTTTTT.

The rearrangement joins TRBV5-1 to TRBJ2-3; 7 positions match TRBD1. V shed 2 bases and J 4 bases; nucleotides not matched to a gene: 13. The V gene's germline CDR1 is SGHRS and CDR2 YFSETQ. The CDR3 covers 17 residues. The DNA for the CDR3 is TGCGCCAGCAGCTTAATAATAGGGGGCGCAGTGTCAGATACGCAGTATTTT. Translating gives CASSLIIGGAVSDTQYF.

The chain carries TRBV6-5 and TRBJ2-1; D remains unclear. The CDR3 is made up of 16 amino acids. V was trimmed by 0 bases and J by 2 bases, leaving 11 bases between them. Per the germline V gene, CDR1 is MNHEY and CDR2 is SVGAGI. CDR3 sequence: CASSYSSDDAYNEQFF. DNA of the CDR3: TGTGCCAGCAGTTACTCAAGCGATGACGCCTACAATGAGCAGTTCTTC.

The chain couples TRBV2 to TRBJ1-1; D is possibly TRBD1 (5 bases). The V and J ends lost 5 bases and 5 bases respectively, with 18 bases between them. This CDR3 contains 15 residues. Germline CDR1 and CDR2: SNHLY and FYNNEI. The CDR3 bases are TGTGCCAGCAGTAGAGAGACAGCGGGGTGGACTGAAGCTTTCTTT. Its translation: CASSRETAGWTEAFF.

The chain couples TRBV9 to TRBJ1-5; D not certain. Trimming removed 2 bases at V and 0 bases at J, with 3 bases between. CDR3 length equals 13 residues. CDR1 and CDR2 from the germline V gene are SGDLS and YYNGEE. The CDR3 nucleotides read TGTGCCAGCAGCGTCAATAGCAATCAGCCCCAGCATTTT. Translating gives CASSVNSNQPQHF.

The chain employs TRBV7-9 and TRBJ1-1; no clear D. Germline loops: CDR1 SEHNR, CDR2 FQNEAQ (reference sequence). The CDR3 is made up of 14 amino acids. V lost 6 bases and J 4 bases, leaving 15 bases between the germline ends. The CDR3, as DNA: TGTGCCAGCAGACGCCTCCGGGGTGGCACTGAAGCTTTCTTT. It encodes CASRRLRGGTEAFF. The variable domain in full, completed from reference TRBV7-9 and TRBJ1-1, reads DTGVSQNPRHKITKRGQNVTFRCDPISEHNRLYWYRQTLGQGPEFLTYFQNEAQLEKSRLLSDRFSAERPKGSFSTLEIQRTEQGDSAMYLCASRRLRGGTEAFFGQGTRLTVV.

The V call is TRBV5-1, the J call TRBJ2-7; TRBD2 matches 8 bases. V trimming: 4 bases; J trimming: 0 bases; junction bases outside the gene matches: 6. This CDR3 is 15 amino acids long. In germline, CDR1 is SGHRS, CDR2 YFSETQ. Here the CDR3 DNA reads TGCGCCAGCAGCCTCAGCGGGAGAAGCTCCTACGAGCAGTACTTC. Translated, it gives CASSLSGRSSYEQYF.